These T cell receptor beta chains were read from a single sample in a study of response to subunit inactivated influenza vaccine. Each CDR3 protein gets one entry after TCRdb re-called the RT-PCR reads with MiXCR. The sample yields some 200,000 distinct CDR3 sequences, approximately 12% seen once. These data are also associated with another study on T cells expressing NK-cell markers.

This specimen was CD8+ T cells sorted from PBMCs, taken 11 to 12 days after vaccination. The source is a man aged 45 to 65 who received an inactivated influenza vaccine. The conserved cysteine and the conserved F or W are not part of the CDR3 here. Clone size is shown for a subset of rows, as once, few, many or a class of expanded clone.

>TRBJ1-1|TRBV7-9|NA
ASSLRQYTEAF
>TRBJ2-7|TRBV7-6|NA
ASSLTGEGSYEQY
>TRBJ2-3|TRBV7-9|NA
ASSSWEVGTDTQY
>TRBJ2-3|TRBV4-2|few
ASSQDLGVTSGNTDTQY
>TRBJ2-3|TRBV5-3|NA
ARSLGSGLGSDTQY
>TRBJ2-7|TRBV6-2/TRBV6-3|few
ASSYSATGTGVSYEQY
>TRBJ2-1|TRBV27|many
ASSLLVGRSYNEQF
>TRBJ2-2|TRBV9|NA
ASSVAFDGSSSGELF
>TRBJ1-1|TRBV12-3/TRBV12-4|NA
ASSLGSGTEAF
>TRBJ2-3|TRBV5-1|NA
ASSLVSGVSGTDTQY
>TRBJ2-7|TRBV10-3|once
AISEEAGQGSYEQY
>TRBJ2-7|TRBV28|few
ASSQKPGLGYEQY
>TRBJ2-7|TRBV6-5|few
ASSYQVITDAYEQY
>TRBJ1-2|TRBV20-1|few
SAKEPTLGGTWGYT
>TRBJ2-3|TRBV9|few
ASSLWQEGGSLY
>TRBJ1-2|TRBV7-3|NA
ASSFGQGSGYT
>TRBJ2-7|TRBV10-2|NA
ASSGTTTGASSYEQY
>TRBJ2-1|TRBV5-6|NA
ASSLGTGGLHNEQF
>TRBJ2-2|TRBV7-7|many
ASSLASPGLGIENTGELF
>TRBJ2-7|TRBV14|NA
ASSLVRQSEQY
>TRBJ2-3|TRBV3-1|NA
ASSSRGRGPDTQY
>TRBJ2-2|TRBV7-9|few
ASSPLKRELF
>TRBJ2-2|TRBV6-5|few
ASSYDGASGELF
>TRBJ2-4|TRBV29-1|few
SVDVGDRGRGNIQY
>TRBJ2-7|TRBV25-1|many
ASSITSGWRTYEQY
>TRBJ2-7|TRBV19|NA
ASSIYLHYEQY
>TRBJ1-2|TRBV20-1|NA
SARDQDSYGYT
>TRBJ2-2|TRBV3-1|many
ASSQDIVEGAVEYTGELF
>TRBJ1-2|TRBV20-1|few
SARDQGTGYT
>TRBJ2-5|TRBV15|NA
ATSRDGTSQETQY
>TRBJ2-2|TRBV12-3/TRBV12-4|many
ASTTNRGTGELF
>TRBJ2-3|TRBV20-1|NA
SARDGQLPARSSQY
>TRBJ1-2|TRBV12-3/TRBV12-4|few
ASSLSRFGYT
>TRBJ2-5|TRBV13|few
ASSLGNAGEYQETQY
>TRBJ2-6|TRBV7-9|few
ASSPKRFPGANVLT
>TRBJ2-7|TRBV29-1|NA
SVEFGGVGRNEQY
>TRBJ2-2|TRBV3-1|few
ASSLNRGGSTGELF
>TRBJ2-7|TRBV6-2/TRBV6-3|NA
ASSYTGAYEQY
>TRBJ1-4|TRBV7-9|many
ASGRVEDEKLF
>TRBJ2-6|TRBV6-1|few
ARPARDHPMGANVLT
>TRBJ1-5|TRBV7-9|few
ASSQGGGPQH
>TRBJ2-5|TRBV20-1|NA
CARGLAGGPIRETQY
>TRBJ2-1|TRBV9|NA
ASSVEGWVEQF
>TRBJ2-7|TRBV27|few
ASRLGQANNEQY
>TRBJ2-2|TRBV5-1|NA
ASSPPDMIGELF
>TRBJ1-1|TRBV2|NA
ASSDALEAF
>TRBJ1-1|TRBV10-1|once
ATRTGRNTEAF
>TRBJ2-3|TRBV5-6|few
ASSLALDPADTQY
>TRBJ2-2|TRBV11-2|NA
ASSLVAGGHGELF